The 10 T cell receptor beta chains in this list originate from one sample, sequenced in a study of T cells and copy number aberrations in small-cell lung cancer. Repertoires were generated with immunoSEQ multiplex PCR, while TCRdb's copy carries only in-frame clones and drops some. The table has thousands of clones, approximately 76% seen once. Sequencing used tumor tissue. All receptors come from a man aged 45 to 65 with small cell lung cancer.

A few counts support this clone. The chain employs TRBV7-3 and TRBJ2-1; 10 nucleotides line up with TRBD1. The CDR3 sequence is 16 residues long. Germline V CDR1 and CDR2: SGHTA, FQGTGA. J gave up 5 bases and V 3 bases, and 7 bases lay outside the gene matches. In nucleotides, the CDR3 is TGTGCCAGCAGCTTCCAGCCGGGACAGGGGCACAATGAGCAGTTCTTC. This sequence encodes CASSFQPGQGHNEQFF.

This clone was recorded only once. V usage is TRBV30 and J usage is TRBJ1-1; possible D gene TRBD1, 5 bases. V was shortened by 4 bases and J by 1 base, with 13 bases between the two germline ends. The CDR3 consists of 14 residues. Germline loops: CDR1 GTSNPN, CDR2 SVGIG (reference sequence). The CDR3 DNA sequence: TGTGCCTGGAATTCAGGGATACAGAACACTGAAGCTTTCTTT. Residues: CAWNSGIQNTEAFF.

V and J are TRBV27 and TRBJ2-3, with 12 bases lining up with TRBD2. In germline, CDR1 is MNHEY, CDR2 SMNVEV (reference sequence). The length of the CDR3 is 17 residues. V was pared by 2 bases and J by 2 bases, with 5 bases of the junction left unmatched. The CDR3 sequence: CASSLDRTSGITDTQYF. CDR3 bases: TGTGCCAGCAGTTTAGACCGGACTAGCGGGATCACAGATACGCAGTATTTT.

This chain links TRBV6-5 with TRBJ2-5; D uncertain. This CDR3 has 12 amino acids. Trimming removed 0 bases at V and 5 bases at J, with 4 bases between. The germline V gene encodes CDR1 MNHEY and CDR2 SVGAGI. The CDR3 nucleotides read TGTGCCAGCAGTTACTCGGGGGAGACCCAGTACTTC. Amino acids: CASSYSGETQYF.

This sequence joins TRBV7-2 and TRBJ2-5; weak D call: TRBD2 (6 bases). Germline CDR1 is SGHTA and CDR2 is FQGNSA. V was cut by 1 base and J by 5 bases, with 14 bases left in between. The CDR3 consists of 15 residues. CDR3 bases: TGTGCCAGCAGCTTAGACCCTCGGAGGGTGGAGACCCAGTACTTC. Protein: CASSLDPRRVETQYF. The entire variable domain, with the rest obtained from reference TRBV7-2 and TRBJ2-5, is as follows: GAGVSQSPSNKVTEKGKDVELRCDPISGHTALYWYRQSLGQGLEFLIYFQGNSAPDKSGLPSDRFSAERTGGSVSTLTIQRTQQEDSAVYLCASSLDPRRVETQYFGPGTRLLVL.

The chain recombines TRBV13 with TRBJ1-1; D remains ambiguous. The CDR3 extends over 12 amino acids. The V and J ends lost 3 bases and 10 bases respectively, with 12 bases between them. The germline V gene has CDR1 PRHDT and CDR2 FYEKMQ (reference sequence). For the CDR3, the DNA is TGTGCCAGCAGCTTGACCGAAATGGGAGCTTTCTTT. It yields the protein CASSLTEMGAFF.

The chain couples TRBV27 to TRBJ2-4, with D uncertain. The CDR3 consists of 15 residues. Per the germline V gene, CDR1 is MNHEY and CDR2 is SMNVEV (reference sequence). V lost 1 base and J lost 5, with 12 bases in between. CDR3 loop: CASSLWSKGQNIQYF. The CDR3 DNA sequence: TGTGCCAGCAGTTTATGGTCGAAAGGTCAAAACATTCAGTACTTC.

This clone is termed large. This chain joins TRBV7-9 and TRBJ2-5, with 7 bases lining up with TRBD2. Trimming removed 1 base from V and 1 base from J; junction bases left unmatched: 9. CDR3 length equals 17 residues. The V gene's germline CDR1 is SEHNR and CDR2 FQNEAQ (reference sequence). CDR3 in amino acids: CASSLDRWEGPQETQYF. In DNA, the CDR3 is TGTGCCAGCAGCTTAGATCGGTGGGAGGGTCCCCAAGAGACCCAGTACTTC.

The V call is TRBV28, the J call TRBJ2-5; D call uncertain. V lost 2 bases, J lost 0 bases, and 1 base lay in between. The CDR3 sequence is 12 residues long. Germline CDR1 reads MDHEN; CDR2 reads SYDVKM. The CDR3 sequence: CASSLNQETQYF. For the CDR3, the DNA is TGTGCCAGCAGTTTAAACCAAGAGACCCAGTACTTC.

This clone was observed once. The chain is built from TRBV7-2 and TRBJ2-1; 8 nucleotides agree with TRBD2. Germline CDR1 SGHTA, CDR2 FQGNSA. V dropped 2 bases and J dropped 6; count of bases not matched to a gene: 3. There are 14 residues in the CDR3. The CDR3 region has the DNA TGTGCCAGCAGCTTATCGGGAGGGAGCAATGAGCAGTTCTTC. Protein: CASSLSGGSNEQFF.